One sample yielded the 5 T cell receptor beta chains listed below, sequenced in a study of blood T cell repertoires in COVID-19. Generated by immunoSEQ multiplex PCR, the TCRdb table keeps only in-frame clones and is missing some. The profile covers fewer than 400,000 clones, with 85% appearing a single time and 1.5% to 2% taken by the ten largest. The sample taken for sequencing was PBMCs or T cells enriched from blood (not recorded which). Receptors originate from a woman aged 25 to 39 who had been exposed to COVID-19.

V is TRBV18 and J is TRBJ2-5, with TRBD2 matching over 7 bases. V trimming: 6 bases; J trimming: 4 bases; junction bases outside the gene matches: 5. This CDR3 comprises 13 residues. Germline CDR1 is KGHSH and CDR2 is LQKENI. The chain's CDR3 is CASSFGEGETQYF. The CDR3 DNA follows: TGTGCCAGCTCCTTCGGGGAGGGAGAGACCCAGTACTTC.

The rearrangement links TRBV9 to TRBJ2-7; 9 nucleotides agree with TRBD2. Germline V gives CDR1 SGDLS, CDR2 YYNGEE. The V segment lost 4 bases and the J segment 2 bases; nucleotides outside the gene matches: 10. CDR3 size: 16 residues. This chain's CDR3 is CASSPRGGTVAYEQYF. In DNA, the CDR3 is TGTGCCAGCAGCCCGCGGGGGGGGACAGTTGCCTACGAGCAGTACTTC.

The rearrangement joins TRBV19 to TRBJ1-4, with a weak D call TRBD1 (6 bases). This CDR3 is 13 amino acids long. CDR1 LNHDA and CDR2 SQIVND come from the germline V gene (reference sequence). V shed 11 bases and J shed 6 bases, with 16 bases lying between them. In DNA form, the CDR3 reads TGTGCCTCCTCTGGACAGACGTATGAAAAACTGTTTTTT. Its protein is CASSGQTYEKLFF.

Written as DNA, the CDR3 is TGCGCCAGCAGCCAAGGAACAGGGGTGGGCACAGATACGCAGTATTTT. This codes for CASSQGTGVGTDTQYF. J is TRBJ2-3 and V is TRBV4-3; 7 bases are shared with TRBD1. Germline lookup yields CDR1 LGHNA and CDR2 YSLEER. With 1 base clipped from V and 1 base from J, the junction kept 5 bases outside the gene matches. CDR3 length: 16 amino acids.

The gene calls are TRBV5-1 and TRBJ2-2, with 7 nucleotides matching TRBD2. The CDR3 extends over 15 amino acids. After removal of 1 base from V and 3 bases from J, the junction contained 3 bases not matched to a gene. CDR1 is SGHRS and CDR2 is YFSETQ in the germline V gene. The CDR3 DNA reads as TGCGCCAGCAGCTTGCCACGGGGGGACACCGGGGAGCTGTTTTTT. Translated: CASSLPRGDTGELFF.